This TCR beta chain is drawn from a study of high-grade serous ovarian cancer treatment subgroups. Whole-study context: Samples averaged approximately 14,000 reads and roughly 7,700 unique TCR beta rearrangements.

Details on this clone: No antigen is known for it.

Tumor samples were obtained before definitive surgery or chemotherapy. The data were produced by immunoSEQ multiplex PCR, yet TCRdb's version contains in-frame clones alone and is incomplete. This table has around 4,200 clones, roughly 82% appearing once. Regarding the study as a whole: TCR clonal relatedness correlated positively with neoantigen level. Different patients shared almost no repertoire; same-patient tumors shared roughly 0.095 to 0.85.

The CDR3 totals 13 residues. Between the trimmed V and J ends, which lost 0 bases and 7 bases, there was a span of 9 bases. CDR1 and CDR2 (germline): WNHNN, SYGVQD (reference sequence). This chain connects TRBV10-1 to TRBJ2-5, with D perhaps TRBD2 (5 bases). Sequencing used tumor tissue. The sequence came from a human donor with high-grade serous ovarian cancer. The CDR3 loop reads CASSESEVGTQYF. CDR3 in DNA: TGCGCCAGCAGTGAGTCGGAGGTCGGGACCCAGTACTTC.